This record covers a single T cell receptor (beta chain). Its specific antigen is unknown. It has no much larger one-base neighbor in the sample; base qualities were not kept. The sample is drawn from a study of Siglec-9 on CD8 T cells in melanoma (dated by TCRdb to the late 2010s). As for the study more broadly: The study investigated Siglec-9 expression on CD8+ T cells and the role of Siglec-9 in regulating T cells in the melanoma tumor microenvironment. The research as a whole found: According to the reported findings, Siglec-9 marked and regulated a subset of effector memory CD8+ T cells that seemed to build up inside melanoma tumors.

The receptor library was made with the immunoSEQ multiplex PCR assay. The table was pulled from immuneACCESS by TCRdb, which kept in-frame rearrangements only. Such tables lose some clones; where checked, under half of the loss comes from unresolved V genes, and the rest has no known cause. This sample lists about 30,000 clones; roughly 78% were detected once. The top ten constitute 5.8% of the sample. For this chain, trimming is 5 bases at the V end and 3 bases at the J end, and the number of junction bases without a gene match is 2. The CDR1 and CDR2 encoded by the germline V gene are SGDLS and YYNGEE. The CDR3 runs 13 residues from the cysteine to the phenylalanine. Only CDR3 DNA is held: 39 bases, read in frame from base 1.

This sequence was found in a human donor in good health. The chain links TRBV9 with TRBJ2-3; 8 bases in between match TRBD2. Sequences were obtained from Siglec-9- CD8+ T cells sorted from blood. The cell subset or site label, as the study defines it: CD8 T cells lacking Siglec-9. The sequence in DNA is TGTGCCAGCAGGAGCGGGAGTACAGATACGCAGTATTTT. The translation is CASRSGSTDTQYF.